This T cell receptor (beta chain) was retrieved from a study of T-cell reconstitution after alpha-beta-depleted transplantation in children. This CDR3 is built from 14 residues. Germline-derived CDR1 and CDR2 are SSHAT and FNYEAQ (reference sequence). As for this clonotype: Compared with germline, one end of the junction differs, possibly owing to a read error.

Using unique molecular identifiers, the investigators prepared the TCRbeta library. TCRdb itself ran the PCR reads through MiXCR, one entry per CDR3 protein. There are 420,000 or so distinct CDR3 sequences in the sample; approximately 11% occur only once, and roughly 6% lies in the top ten. This clonotype was obtained from a human donor who donated a stem cell graft to a child with acute myeloid leukemia. The sample was PBMCs from the stem cell graft donor, taken from the stem cell graft. This chain uses TRBV7-7 with TRBJ2-1; D perhaps matches TRBD2 (7 bases). As DNA, the CDR3 is TGTGCTAGCAGCCCCAGGGGAGGGGGAGGTGAGCAGTTCTTC. Its translation is CASSPRGGGGEQFF.